The sequence of this TCR beta chain was determined in a study of response to subunit inactivated influenza vaccine. TCRdb reanalysed the RT-PCR reads using MiXCR and keeps one entry per CDR3 protein. The table lists 650,000 to 800,000 distinct CDR3 sequences, approximately 17% of them singletons, with roughly a tenth in the top ten. The germline V gene encodes CDR1 SGHNT and CDR2 YYREEE (reference sequence). The CDR3 runs 15 residues. The V gene end was trimmed by 4 bases and the J gene end by 3 bases; junction bases not matched to a gene: 6. The source is a man aged 50-59 years who received an inactivated influenza vaccine. The V and J genes are TRBV5-4 and TRBJ2-1, with 8 nucleotides matching TRBD2. This sample comprised PBMCs from blood, obtained around 5 days after vaccination. Written as DNA, the CDR3 is TGTGCCAGCAGCCACGGGGGGGCAGGCTACAATGAGCAGTTCTTC. This encodes CASSHGGAGYNEQFF.